Shown below are 26 T cell receptor beta chains from a single sample sequenced in a study of T cell responses to AZD1222 COVID-19 vaccine. Assay: immunoSEQ multiplex PCR; the TCRdb copy retains only in-frame clones and omits some. The sample has roughly 140,000 clones; about 92% are singletons. The source material was peripheral blood, sampled on day 0 of AZD1222 vaccination. These receptors were collected from an adult in good health.

This clone was observed once. The V gene is TRBV2, the J gene TRBJ1-1; 9 positions match TRBD1. CDR1 SNHLY and CDR2 FYNNEI come from the germline V gene. Trimming cost V 7 bases and J 5 bases; bases outside gene matches: 2. The CDR3 extends over 12 amino acids. CDR3 region: CASTGTGTEAFF. CDR3 coding DNA: TGTGCCAGCACCGGGACAGGGACTGAAGCTTTCTTT.

The J gene is TRBJ2-3, the V gene TRBV15; 8 nucleotides match TRBD2. V was pared by 0 bases and J by 0 bases, with 5 bases of the junction left unmatched. There are 17 residues in the CDR3. The V gene's germline CDR1 is LNHNV and CDR2 YYDKDF (reference sequence). CDR3 amino acids: CATSRELAAFSTDTQYF. The DNA for the CDR3 is TGTGCCACCAGCAGAGAACTAGCGGCCTTTAGCACAGATACGCAGTATTTT.

The chain has TRBV28 and TRBJ1-1, with D uncertain. CDR3 length equals 14 residues. CDR1 and CDR2 (germline): MDHEN, SYDVKM. Trimming stripped 6 bases from V and 1 base from J, with 12 bases between. Here the CDR3 reads CASSPQGWNTEAFF. DNA of the CDR3: TGTGCCAGCAGCCCGCAAGGGTGGAACACTGAAGCTTTCTTT.

The sample holds one count of this clone. The CDR3 DNA sequence: TGTGCCAGCAGCTTATCCCTTTTCTATGGCTACACCTTC. Its translation is CASSLSLFYGYTF. The V gene is TRBV11-2, the J gene TRBJ1-2, with D unclear. The V end lost 2 bases, the J end lost 4 bases, and 8 bases lay between the germline ends. This CDR3 is 13 amino acids long. In germline, CDR1 is SGHAT, CDR2 FQNNGV.

This chain links TRBV5-4 with TRBJ2-1, with TRBD2 matching over 8 bases. With 4 bases clipped from V and 9 bases from J, the junction kept 12 bases outside the gene matches. The CDR3 has 15 residues. Germline loops: CDR1 SGHNT, CDR2 YYREEE (reference sequence). CDR3 sequence: CASSITRTSSIEQFF. The DNA for the CDR3 is TGTGCCAGCAGCATTACACGGACTAGCTCCATTGAGCAGTTCTTC.

V gene TRBV3-1 (or the pseudogene TRBV3-2) combines with J gene TRBJ2-2; no clear D. Germline V lookup: CDR1 LGHDT, CDR2 YNNKEL (reference sequence). CDR3 length: 14 residues. The germline V and J ends were trimmed by 5 bases and 2 bases, with 9 bases remaining between them. The CDR3, as DNA: TGTGCCAGCAGCTTGGGCCATAACACCGGGGAGCTGTTTTTT. As protein: CASSLGHNTGELFF.

The V and J genes are TRBV7-6 and TRBJ1-1; D not certain. Germline CDR1 and CDR2: SGHVS and FNYEAQ. This CDR3 contains 15 residues. V lost 7 bases and J lost 1, with 16 bases in between. CDR3 nucleotide sequence: TGTGCCAGCACCATCCAGCCGACGGCGAACACTGAAGCTTTCTTT. This gives the protein CASTIQPTANTEAFF.

This chain joins TRBV7-2 and TRBJ1-1; perhaps TRBD1 as D (5 bases). CDR3 length: 15 residues. Germline assignment: CDR1 SGHTA and CDR2 FQGNSA. The V end lost 5 bases, the J end lost 3 bases, and 16 bases lay between the germline ends. CDR3 residues: CASSTQPAGDTEAFF. CDR3 DNA: TGTGCCAGCAGCACACAACCCGCGGGGGACACTGAAGCTTTCTTT.

The chain combines TRBV12-3 or TRBV12-4 with TRBJ1-1; 7 bases match TRBD1. The junction had 6 bases not matched to a gene; V was cut back by 6 bases and J by 5 bases. The CDR3 is 13 amino acids. The CDR3 region is CASRRQGGTEAFF. The CDR3 nucleotides are TGTGCCAGCAGAAGACAGGGAGGGACTGAAGCTTTCTTT.

J is TRBJ2-5 and V is TRBV20-1; D unresolved. The V gene's germline CDR1 is DFQATT and CDR2 SNEGSKA (reference sequence). V shed 3 bases and J shed 2 bases, with 13 bases lying between them. The CDR3 loop spans 14 amino acids. DNA for the CDR3: TGCAGTGCTAGTTTGGCAGCTAGTCAAGAGACCCAGTACTTC. It is translated as CSASLAASQETQYF.

This chain joins TRBV5-5 and TRBJ1-2; D is perhaps TRBD1 (5 bases). Germline assignment: CDR1 SGHKS and CDR2 YYEKEE (reference sequence). The CDR3 contains 16 residues. V dropped 2 bases and J dropped 3 bases, with 17 bases sitting between them. CDR3 protein: CASSFSGSGTDYGYTF. The CDR3 nucleotides are TGTGCCAGCAGCTTTTCAGGGTCCGGGACGGACTATGGCTACACCTTC.

The V and J genes are TRBV19 and TRBJ1-6; 7 positions match TRBD1. V dropped 5 bases and J dropped 7; count of bases not matched to a gene: 8. This CDR3 has 15 amino acids. CDR1 and CDR2 from the germline V gene are LNHDA and SQIVND (reference sequence). The CDR3 DNA reads as TGTGCCAGTAGTCTCAGGACAGGACGAAATTCACCCCTCCACTTT. Protein sequence: CASSLRTGRNSPLHF.

V usage is TRBV19 and J usage is TRBJ2-7; a possible D gene is TRBD1 (7 bases). This CDR3 is built from 13 residues. Germline CDR1 and CDR2: LNHDA and SQIVND (reference sequence). With 10 bases removed from V and 0 bases from J, the gap between germline ends came to 13 bases. This CDR3 is CATGGGFSYEQYF. CDR3 coding DNA: TGTGCCACCGGAGGGGGCTTCTCCTACGAGCAGTACTTC.

The gene calls are TRBV19 and TRBJ2-1, with TRBD2 matching 7 bases. This CDR3 has 15 residues. The V gene's germline CDR1 is LNHDA and CDR2 SQIVND (reference sequence). The V segment lost 3 bases and the J segment 3 bases; nucleotides outside the gene matches: 5. The CDR3 bases are TGTGCCAGTAGTATGCGACCTAGCGGCTACAATGAGCAGTTCTTC. The encoded protein is CASSMRPSGYNEQFF.

The CDR3 spells CATRDIAHYEQYF. The CDR3 region has the DNA TGTGCCACCCGGGACATCGCCCACTACGAGCAGTACTTC. This sequence joins TRBV19 and TRBJ2-7, with a possible D match to TRBD1 (6 bases). V lost 10 bases, J lost 3 bases, and 16 bases lay in between. There are 13 residues in the CDR3. Per the germline V gene, CDR1 is LNHDA and CDR2 is SQIVND (reference sequence). The full variable domain, rest sourced from reference TRBV19 and TRBJ2-7, is DGGITQSPKYLFRKEGQNVTLSCEQNLNHDAMYWYRQDPGQGLRLIYYSQIVNDFQKGDIAEGYSVSREKKESFPLTVTSAQKNPTAFYLCATRDIAHYEQYFGPGTRLTVT.

This clone was counted a few times. This chain links TRBV3-1 (or the pseudogene TRBV3-2) with TRBJ2-3, with 9 bases identical to TRBD2. This CDR3 is 15 amino acids long. J lost 1 base, V lost 8 bases, and 7 bases had no gene match. CDR1 is LGHDT and CDR2 is YNNKEL in the germline V gene (reference sequence). The DNA of the CDR3 is TGTGCCAGCTGGGGCGGGGGGGCCGGCACAGATACGCAGTATTTT. Protein: CASWGGGAGTDTQYF.

The rearrangement links TRBV4-1 to TRBJ1-5, with D perhaps TRBD1 (5 bases). The V end lost 0 bases, the J end lost 4 bases, and 10 bases lay between the germline ends. Per germline, CDR1 MGHRA and CDR2 YSYEKL. The CDR3 loop spans 15 amino acids. In DNA form, the CDR3 reads TGCGCCAGCAGCCAAGATTCGACAGTTAATCAGCCCCAGCATTTT. It encodes CASSQDSTVNQPQHF.

V and J are TRBV30 and TRBJ1-3; no clear D gene. The germline V gene has CDR1 GTSNPN and CDR2 SVGIG (reference sequence). Trimming cost V 5 bases and J 4 bases, with 6 bases left between them. This CDR3 is built from 11 residues. The CDR3: CAWAPGNTIYF. The CDR3 nucleotides are TGTGCCTGGGCCCCGGGAAACACCATATATTTT.

The rearrangement links TRBV6-6 to TRBJ1-1, with TRBD1 matching 9 bases. The junction had 11 bases not matched to a gene; V was cut back by 5 bases and J by 1 base. Per germline, CDR1 MNHNY and CDR2 SVGAGI (reference sequence). The CDR3 is made up of 17 amino acids. CDR3 loop: CASSHRRGTGPNTEAFF. CDR3 in DNA: TGTGCCAGCAGTCACCGCCGGGGGACAGGGCCGAACACTGAAGCTTTCTTT.

The V gene is TRBV27, the J gene TRBJ1-6, with 10 positions matching TRBD1. V lost 2 bases to trimming and J lost 7 bases; unmatched junction nucleotides: 2. Germline CDR1 reads MNHEY; CDR2 reads SMNVEV (reference sequence). This CDR3 has 15 amino acids. The CDR3 sequence: CASSLEGQGNSPLHF. The CDR3, as DNA: TGTGCCAGCAGTTTAGAGGGACAGGGGAATTCACCCCTCCACTTT.

This clone was found once. The chain is built from TRBV2 and TRBJ1-1, with unresolved D. Trimming stripped 4 bases from V and 3 bases from J, with 12 bases between. CDR1 is SNHLY, CDR2 FYNNEI, per germline. The CDR3 runs 14 residues. The CDR3 region has the DNA TGTGCCAGCAGTGCAGAGGGTGTTGACACTGAAGCTTTCTTT. This codes for CASSAEGVDTEAFF.

The chain uses TRBV6-5 and TRBJ1-2; D is uncertain. Trimming removed 6 bases from V and 0 bases from J, with 8 bases in between. The CDR3 totals 13 residues. Germline CDR1 and CDR2: MNHEY and SVGAGI. CDR3 in DNA: TGTGCCAGCAGGCAACCAGCTAACTATGGCTACACCTTC. It is translated as CASRQPANYGYTF.

V gene TRBV5-1 combines with J gene TRBJ2-7; D gene unclear. The CDR3 has 19 amino acids. Deletions cut 6 bases from V and 0 bases from J, with 28 bases between. Germline V CDR1 and CDR2: SGHRS, YFSETQ. CDR3 region: CASNPGRFTREHISYEQYF. The CDR3 DNA sequence: TGCGCCAGCAACCCAGGCCGGTTCACCCGAGAACATATCTCCTACGAGCAGTACTTC. The variable domain in full, completed from reference TRBV5-1 and TRBJ2-7, reads KAGVTQTPRYLIKTRGQQVTLSCSPISGHRSVSWYQQTPGQGLQFLFEYFSETQRNKGNFPGRFSGRQFSNSRSEMNVSTLELGDSALYLCASNPGRFTREHISYEQYFGPGTRLTVT.

J is TRBJ1-1 and V is TRBV7-9; D gene ambiguous. This CDR3 spans 12 amino acids. The germline CDR1 and CDR2 sequences are SEHNR and FQNEAQ (reference sequence). Trimming took off 1 base at V and 6 bases at J, with 6 bases between the two ends. This CDR3 is CASSLGESEAFF. Here the CDR3 DNA reads TGTGCCAGCAGCTTAGGGGAATCTGAAGCTTTCTTT.

The rearrangement links TRBV9 to TRBJ1-6, with a weak D call TRBD1 (5 bases). Trimming took 2 bases from V and 11 from J, leaving 14 bases between them. Germline V gives CDR1 SGDLS, CDR2 YYNGEE. The CDR3 sequence is 14 residues long. The CDR3 nucleotides read TGTGCCAGCAGCGTTTCAGGGATATCGGCACCCCTCCACTTT. This sequence encodes CASSVSGISAPLHF.

The rearrangement links TRBV19 to TRBJ2-7; a possible D gene is TRBD2 (6 bases). This CDR3 is 13 amino acids long. Germline V gene data show CDR1 as LNHDA and CDR2 as SQIVND (reference sequence). V lost 5 bases to trimming and J lost 7 bases, with 15 bases between them. The CDR3 DNA follows: TGTGCCAGTAGTCCCCGGGAGAGGCGAGAGCAGTACTTC. Its translation is CASSPRERREQYF.